This T cell receptor (beta chain) emerged from a study of read filtering for tumor transcriptome and immune sequencing (dated by TCRdb to the early 2020s). General notes on the study: The cohort had around 16 male and over 12 female patients with a mean age of around 66 years, ranging from about 40 to 85. A main aim was a read-filtering strategy for immune repertoire data, specifically whether clonotypes supported by a single read should be removed. By revised international staging, roughly eight patients were R-ISS I, over 15 were R-ISS II and roughly 7 were R-ISS III. TCR repertoires obtained by targeted immune repertoire sequencing and by bulk whole-transcriptome sequencing performed on the same bone marrow samples were compared. Per sample, about 3.5 to 11 million TCR-region mapped reads were obtained with IR-seq, compared with only 85 to 1273 with RNA-seq. After DNase treatment, whole-transcriptome libraries were prepared using the TruSeq RNA Access Library Prep Kit. Points the paper makes about the study in general: The sorted CD138-negative fraction was not purified T cells but a mixed bone marrow immune population. In IR-seq, 80% to 85% of clonotypes but 3% to 3.5% of total reads were represented by single-read clonotypes, whereas in RNA-seq, about 69% of clonotypes and about 46% of reads were represented by single-read clonotypes. Removing single-read clonotypes increased the correlation between IR-seq and RNA-seq shared clonotype proportions. Compared with RNA-seq, IR-seq captured clonotypes at much greater depth and more reliably, and a smaller IR-seq throughput was enough to identify most of the shared clonotypes.

The CDR3 sequence holds 13 residues, the cysteine and phenylalanine included. The retained sequence is limited to the CDR3, 39 bases, with the frame set at the first base. V is pared back by 6 bases and J by 2 bases, with 5 bases lying between the germline termini. CDR1 and CDR2 (SGHDN, FVKESK) derive from the germline V gene. The Immunoverse kit was used to build TCR libraries from about 430 ng RNA, with molecular barcoded adaptors covering alpha/delta and beta/gamma chains. TCR library preparation used the same RNA that went into transcriptome sequencing. An Illumina HiSeq 4000 with 2 x 150 cycles was used to sequence the TCR libraries. The original pipeline was this. MiXCR aligned TCR reads to human V, D, J and C references and assembled the aligned reads into CDR3 clonotypes, with quality filtering and error correction included. Clonotype counts and gene usage diversity were analyzed with the tcR package in R. For inspection of raw mapping reads, RNA-seq reads were mapped by STAR aligner version 2.5.3a onto GRCh37 of the human genome. IR-seq fastq files were randomly downsampled with Seqtk 1.3 to test the effect of sequencing depth on detected clonotypes. The public reads were quality trimmed at Q25 with fastp and then assembled into clones with MiXCR by TCRdb, keeping productive beta chains. Entries that share a CDR3 protein sequence are merged under the most common genes and DNA. The V and J calls and clone size come from TCRdb's table, not from the authors' own analysis. Recorded for this sample are 75,000 to 95,000 distinct CDR3 sequences; about a fifth of them occurred a single time. Of the sample, more than 9.5% is held by the ten largest clones.

This clonotype was observed many times. Its recognized antigen is unknown. Base qualities are missing; no much larger clone stands one base away. Each patient had bone marrow sampled at the time of active disease. Ficoll-Hypaque density gradient centrifugation was used to isolate bone marrow mononuclear cells. Myeloma plasma cells were removed and CD138-negative cells were collected by negative selection after labeling with CD138 magnetic microbeads on a MACS separator. Flow cytometry with CD138 antibodies on an Attune NxT was used to check how pure the isolated cells were. TRIzol reagent was used to extract total RNA, which was then quantified with a NanoDrop spectrophotometer. Paired RNA-seq and IR-seq were performed on the CD138-negative bone marrow sample of each patient.

The sequence came from a donor aged 40 or older with multiple myeloma. The sequencing input was a population of CD138-negative cells sorted from bone marrow. Per the publication, the cell subset or site label means: bone marrow mononuclear cells depleted of CD138+ plasma/myeloma cells by negative magnetic selection. The rearrangement joined TRBV14 to TRBJ2-6; no D gene is confidently identified. In nucleotide form, the sequence is TGTGCCAGCAGGGCTACTGGGGCCAACGTCCTGACTTTC. It encodes CASRATGANVLTF.